The sequence of this T cell receptor (beta chain) was determined in a study of T cells in Graves' hyperthyroidism and ophthalmopathy. Diagnosing involved the use of clinical symptoms, serum thyroxine and TRAb, thyroid ultrasound and orbital computed tomography. Researchers amplified the TCR beta CDR3 regions from RNA transcripts. HTBI primers were used for first-round RT-PCR of the TCR CDR3. MiXCR was run by TCRdb on the multiplex PCR reads, yielding one entry per CDR3 protein. The sample lists around 490,000 distinct CDR3 sequences, just under 20% occurring once. The CDR3 contains 14 residues. Trimming removed 5 bases from V and 3 bases from J; junction bases left unmatched: 7. Germline-derived CDR1 and CDR2 are GTSNPN and SVGIG (reference sequence).

The chain recombines TRBV30 with TRBJ1-1, with 9 bases aligning to TRBD1. The sequenced sample was blood. The receptor was isolated from a man aged 40-55 years with Graves' ophthalmopathy. This CDR3 is CAWPTTGGDTEAFF. CDR3 nucleotides: TGTGCCTGGCCAACGACAGGGGGGGACACTGAAGCTTTCTTT.